This T cell receptor (beta chain) is from a study of CD8 T cells in ankylosing spondylitis. Preparation of TCR beta libraries was done by quantitative 5'-RACE with molecular barcodes. TCRdb re-derived calls from the 5' RACE reads in MiXCR, one entry per CDR3 protein. There are about 800,000 distinct CDR3 sequences in the sample; 12% occur only once, and around 0.51% lies in the top ten. Regarding this clonotype: What it binds is unknown.

Germline assignment: CDR1 DFQATT and CDR2 SNEGSKA (reference sequence). Trimming pared 8 bases from V and 0 bases from J, leaving 16 bases between. This CDR3 spans 14 amino acids. Overall study results and limits: In the blood and synovial fluid of reactive arthritis, some motif variants had been previously reported. Blood of patients with ankylosing spondylitis appeared to be characterized by a TCR beta motif of several highly homologous variants. According to the report, clones linked to the disease were significantly enriched in matched synovial fluid samples taken from ankylosing spondylitis patients.

The V call is TRBV20-1, the J call TRBJ1-2; perhaps TRBD1 as D (5 bases). This receptor was obtained from a male donor with ankylosing spondylitis. Sequenced sample: blood, either unsorted or a sorted T cell fraction (not recorded which). Written as DNA, the CDR3 is TGCAGTTCCTCCAGGGACCCTACTAACTATGGCTACACCTTC. Residues: CSSSRDPTNYGYTF.